Described below is a single TCR beta chain sequence and its context. Its antigen remains unknown. One junction end does not reproduce the germline sequence, and a read error may be involved. CDR3 and TCR beta VDJ profiling relied on a genomic DNA template. TCRdb independently ran MiXCR on the reads; one entry per CDR3 protein. This table has about 210,000 distinct CDR3 sequences, 60% to 65% appearing once. This CDR3 has 17 residues. Germline CDR1 reads MNHEY; CDR2 reads SVGAGI. This sample was included in a study of CD8+CD57+ T cells in acquired aplastic anemia. Study overall: DNA from sorted CD4+ and CD8+ cells averaged around 3.5 ug. On average, healthy donors gave 9.5 million to 14 million reads for CD4+ cells. Overall study results and limits: Statistical testing detected no significant gap in CD8+ Simpson's diversity between patients and controls. There were over 25 CD8+ CDR3 sequences that occurred in both patients and controls.

The sequencing sample was made of sorted CD4+, CD8+, or CD8+CD57+ T cells (not recorded which) from PBMCs. The sequence derives from a human donor in good health. The chain employs TRBV6-5 and TRBJ2-2, with D perhaps given as TRBD1 or TRBD2 (5 bases each). CDR3 residues: CASTHWARIKGSGELLF. CDR3 nucleotide sequence: TGTGCCAGCACCCACTGGGCCAGGATCAAGGGGTCCGGGGAGCTGCTTTTT.